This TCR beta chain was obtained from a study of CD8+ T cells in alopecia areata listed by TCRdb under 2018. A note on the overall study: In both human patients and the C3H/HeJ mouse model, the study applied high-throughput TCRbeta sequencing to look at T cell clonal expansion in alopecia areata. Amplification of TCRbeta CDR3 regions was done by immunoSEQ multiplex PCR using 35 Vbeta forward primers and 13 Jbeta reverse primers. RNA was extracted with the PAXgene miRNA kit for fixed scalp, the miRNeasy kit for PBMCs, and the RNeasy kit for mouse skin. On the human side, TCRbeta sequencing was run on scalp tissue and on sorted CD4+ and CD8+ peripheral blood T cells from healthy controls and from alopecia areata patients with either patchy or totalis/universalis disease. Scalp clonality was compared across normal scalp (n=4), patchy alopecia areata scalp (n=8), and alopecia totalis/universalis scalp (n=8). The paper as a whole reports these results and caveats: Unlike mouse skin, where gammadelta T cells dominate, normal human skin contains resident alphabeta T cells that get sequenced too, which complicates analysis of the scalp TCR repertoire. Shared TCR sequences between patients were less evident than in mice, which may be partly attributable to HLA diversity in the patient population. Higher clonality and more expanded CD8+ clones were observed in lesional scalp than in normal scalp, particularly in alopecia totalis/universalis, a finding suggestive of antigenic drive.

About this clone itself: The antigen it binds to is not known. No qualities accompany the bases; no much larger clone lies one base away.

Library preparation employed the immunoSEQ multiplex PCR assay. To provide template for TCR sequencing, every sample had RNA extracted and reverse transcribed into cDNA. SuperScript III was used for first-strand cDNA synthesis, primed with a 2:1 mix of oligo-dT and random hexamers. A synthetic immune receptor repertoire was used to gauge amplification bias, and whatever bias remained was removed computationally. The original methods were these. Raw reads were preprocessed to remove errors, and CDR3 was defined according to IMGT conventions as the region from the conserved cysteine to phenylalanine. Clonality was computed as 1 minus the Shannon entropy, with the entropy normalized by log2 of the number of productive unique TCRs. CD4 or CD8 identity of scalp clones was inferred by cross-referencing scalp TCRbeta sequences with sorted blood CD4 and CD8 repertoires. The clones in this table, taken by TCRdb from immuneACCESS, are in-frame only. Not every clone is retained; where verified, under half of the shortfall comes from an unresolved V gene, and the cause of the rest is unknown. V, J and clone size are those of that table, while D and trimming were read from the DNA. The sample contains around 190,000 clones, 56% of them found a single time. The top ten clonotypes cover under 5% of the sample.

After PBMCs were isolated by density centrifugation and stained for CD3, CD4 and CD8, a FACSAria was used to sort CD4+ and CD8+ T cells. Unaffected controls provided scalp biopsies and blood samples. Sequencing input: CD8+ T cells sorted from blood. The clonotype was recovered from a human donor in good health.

The CDR3 protein: CASRVEVNTEAFF. The DNA reads TGTGCCAGCAGAGTAGAGGTGAACACTGAAGCTTTCTTT. Recombination connected TRBV6-5 to TRBJ1-1, with the D gene not clear enough to name. V is shortened by 6 bases, J by 0 bases, and the region joining them spans 8 bases. The germline V gene sets CDR1 to MNHEY and CDR2 to SVGAGI. The CDR3 spans 13 residues, from the cysteine through the phenylalanine. Just CDR3 DNA is preserved here, 39 bases in frame from base 1.